The clone carrying this T cell receptor beta chain is judged medium-sized. This sample is part of a study of response to subunit inactivated influenza vaccine. V was shortened by 3 bases and J by 4 bases, with 19 bases between the two germline ends. There are 15 residues in the CDR3. Germline assignment: CDR1 SQVTM and CDR2 ANQGSEA. From the RT-PCR reads, TCRdb called clonotypes with MiXCR, one entry per CDR3 protein. Of 150,000 to 200,000 distinct CDR3 sequences listed, roughly 12% are singletons. Another study also made use of these data, one on T cells expressing NK-cell markers. Per that study: Beta-chain TCR cDNA was generated via 5'RACE template switching with UMIs.

This TCR was recovered from a man between 45 and 60 years old who received an inactivated influenza vaccine. The rearrangement joins TRBV29-1 to TRBJ2-7; D is possibly TRBD1 or TRBD2 (7 bases each). This material consisted of CD8+ T cells sorted from PBMCs, taken approximately 12 days after vaccination. The CDR3 is CSVESRGGGLYEQYF. DNA of the CDR3: TGCAGCGTTGAGAGCAGGGGGGGCGGTTTGTACGAGCAGTACTTC.